This record covers a single TCR beta chain. The sample originates from a study of PD-L1 blockade in urothelial cancer. Study-level information: As for prior chemotherapy regimens, patients had received 0 to 3. T cells numbered a median of about 150,000 in the blood samples.

Time point reported: pretreatment peripheral blood. Sequenced by immunoSEQ multiplex PCR; TCRdb stores in-frame clones only, minus some. The table records nearly 35,000 clones, approximately 80% of them present only once. The germline V gene encodes CDR1 SGHRS and CDR2 YFSETQ. V shed 4 bases and J shed 0 bases, with 11 bases lying between them. The CDR3 is made up of 15 amino acids. This chain joins TRBV5-1 and TRBJ1-3, with D perhaps TRBD1 (6 bases). The source material was PBMCs, sampled around atezolizumab (anti-PD-L1) treatment. The TCR originated in a man between 60 and 70 years old with urothelial cancer. The CDR3 sequence: CASSPTGTSGNTIYF. DNA for the CDR3: TGCGCCAGCAGCCCCACAGGGACCTCTGGAAACACCATATATTTT.